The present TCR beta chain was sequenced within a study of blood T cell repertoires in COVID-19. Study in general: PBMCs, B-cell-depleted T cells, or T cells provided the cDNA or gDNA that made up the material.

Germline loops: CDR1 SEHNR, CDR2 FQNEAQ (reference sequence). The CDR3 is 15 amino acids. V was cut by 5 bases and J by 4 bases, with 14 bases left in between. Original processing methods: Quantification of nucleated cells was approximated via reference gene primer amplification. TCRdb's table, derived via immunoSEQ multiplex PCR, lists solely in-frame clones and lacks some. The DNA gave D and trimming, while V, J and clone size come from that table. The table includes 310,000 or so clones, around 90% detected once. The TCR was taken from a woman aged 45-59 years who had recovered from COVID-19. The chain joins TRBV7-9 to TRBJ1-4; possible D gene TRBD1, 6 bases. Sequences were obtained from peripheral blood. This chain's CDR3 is CASSLRGQSNEKLFF. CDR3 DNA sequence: TGTGCCAGCAGCCTTCGCGGACAGAGTAATGAAAAACTGTTTTTT.